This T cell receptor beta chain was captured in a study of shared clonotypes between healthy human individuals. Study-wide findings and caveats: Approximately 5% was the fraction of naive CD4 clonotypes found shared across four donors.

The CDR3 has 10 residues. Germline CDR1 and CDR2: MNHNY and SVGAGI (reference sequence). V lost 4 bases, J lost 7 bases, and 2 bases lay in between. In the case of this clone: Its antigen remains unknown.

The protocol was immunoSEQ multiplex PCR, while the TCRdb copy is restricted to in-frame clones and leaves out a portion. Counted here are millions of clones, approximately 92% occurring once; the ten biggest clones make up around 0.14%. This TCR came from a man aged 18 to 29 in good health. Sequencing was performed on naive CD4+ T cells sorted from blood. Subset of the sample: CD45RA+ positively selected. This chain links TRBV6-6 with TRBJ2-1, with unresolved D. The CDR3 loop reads CASSFNEQFF. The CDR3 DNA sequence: TGTGCCAGCAGTTTTAATGAGCAGTTCTTC.